Described below is a single T cell receptor beta chain sequence and its context. The data belong to a study of T cells in localized non-small cell lung cancer. Repertoires were generated with immunoSEQ multiplex PCR, while TCRdb's copy carries only in-frame clones and drops some. The sample includes about 59,000 clones, 75% to 90% of them seen just once. This receptor was identified in a woman aged 40 to 75 with stage I lung adenocarcinoma. Material: peripheral blood, obtained before any cancer treatment.

CDR3: CAWSVSLGYTF. As DNA, the CDR3 is TGTGCCTGGAGTGTGTCTTTGGGCTACACCTTC. The rearrangement links TRBV30 to TRBJ1-2; D not certain. This CDR3 comprises 11 residues. With 0 bases removed from V and 8 bases from J, the gap between germline ends came to 7 bases. CDR1 and CDR2 from the germline V gene are GTSNPN and SVGIG (reference sequence).